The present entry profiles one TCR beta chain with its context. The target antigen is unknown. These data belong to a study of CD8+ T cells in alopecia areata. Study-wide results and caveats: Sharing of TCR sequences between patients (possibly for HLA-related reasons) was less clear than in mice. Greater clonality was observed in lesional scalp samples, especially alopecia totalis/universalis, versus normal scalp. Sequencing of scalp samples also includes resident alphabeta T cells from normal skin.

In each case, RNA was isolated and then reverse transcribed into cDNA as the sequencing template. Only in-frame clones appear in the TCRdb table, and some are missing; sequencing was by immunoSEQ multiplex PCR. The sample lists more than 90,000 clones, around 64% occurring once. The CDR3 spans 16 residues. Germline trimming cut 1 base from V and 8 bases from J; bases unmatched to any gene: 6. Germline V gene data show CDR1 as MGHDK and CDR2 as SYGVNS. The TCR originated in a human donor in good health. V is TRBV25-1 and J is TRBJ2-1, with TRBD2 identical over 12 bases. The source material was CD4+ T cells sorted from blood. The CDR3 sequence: CASSESGTSGSDEQFF. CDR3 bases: TGTGCCAGCAGTGAATCCGGGACTAGCGGGTCAGATGAGCAGTTCTTC.